This T cell receptor (beta chain) was observed in a study of human thymus T cells. Details on this clone: The antigen remains undetermined. The junction departs from germline at one end; a sequencing error may be responsible.

Overall study results and limits: Use of V and J genes seemed skewed within the thymic and blood repertoires.

Only four of the eight donors provided an approximately 0.45-1 mL blood sample. This CDR3 has 14 residues. From germline, CDR1 is SSHAT and CDR2 FNYEAQ (reference sequence). TCRdb keeps only in-frame clones here, not all; method: immunoSEQ multiplex PCR. The table lists about 60,000 clones, around 94% of them singletons. The sample consisted of blood. The chain employs TRBV7-7 and TRBJ2-3; either TRBD1 or TRBD2 may fit D (5 bases each). The sequence came from a boy under three years old with a congenital heart defect but otherwise immunologically healthy. CDR3 coding DNA: TGTGCTAGCAGCCTAAGACTGGGGGCAGATACGCAGTATTTT. This translates into CASSLRLGADTQYF.